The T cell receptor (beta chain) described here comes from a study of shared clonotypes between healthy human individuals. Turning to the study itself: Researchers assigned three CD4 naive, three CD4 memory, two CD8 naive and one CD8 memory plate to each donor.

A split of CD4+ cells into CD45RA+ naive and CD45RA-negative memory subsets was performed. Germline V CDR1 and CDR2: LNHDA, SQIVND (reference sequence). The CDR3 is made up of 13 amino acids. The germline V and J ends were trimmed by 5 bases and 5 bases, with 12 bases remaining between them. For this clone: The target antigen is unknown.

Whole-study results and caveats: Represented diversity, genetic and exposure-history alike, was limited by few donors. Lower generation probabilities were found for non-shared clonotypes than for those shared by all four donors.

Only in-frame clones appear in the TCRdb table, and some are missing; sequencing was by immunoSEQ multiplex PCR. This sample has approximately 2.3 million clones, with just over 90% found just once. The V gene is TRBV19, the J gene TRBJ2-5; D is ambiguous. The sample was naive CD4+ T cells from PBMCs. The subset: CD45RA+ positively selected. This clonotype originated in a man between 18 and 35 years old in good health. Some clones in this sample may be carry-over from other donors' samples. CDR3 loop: CASSSGRRETQYF. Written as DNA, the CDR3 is TGTGCCAGTAGTTCCGGTCGACGGGAGACCCAGTACTTC.